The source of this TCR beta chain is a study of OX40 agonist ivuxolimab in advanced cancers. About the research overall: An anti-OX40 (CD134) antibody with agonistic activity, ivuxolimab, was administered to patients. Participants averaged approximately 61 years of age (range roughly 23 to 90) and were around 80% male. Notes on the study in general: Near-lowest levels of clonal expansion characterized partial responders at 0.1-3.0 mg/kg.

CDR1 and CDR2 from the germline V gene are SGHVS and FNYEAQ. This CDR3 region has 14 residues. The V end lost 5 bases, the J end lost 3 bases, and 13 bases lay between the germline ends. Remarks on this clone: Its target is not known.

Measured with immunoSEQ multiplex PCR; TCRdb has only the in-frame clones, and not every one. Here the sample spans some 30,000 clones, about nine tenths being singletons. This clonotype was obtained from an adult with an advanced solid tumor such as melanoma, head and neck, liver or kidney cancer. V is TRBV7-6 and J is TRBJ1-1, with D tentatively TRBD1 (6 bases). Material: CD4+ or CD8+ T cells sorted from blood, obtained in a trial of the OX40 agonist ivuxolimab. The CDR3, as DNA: TGTGCCAGCAGCCACAGGGTTCGCGACACTGAAGCTTTCTTT. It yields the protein CASSHRVRDTEAFF.